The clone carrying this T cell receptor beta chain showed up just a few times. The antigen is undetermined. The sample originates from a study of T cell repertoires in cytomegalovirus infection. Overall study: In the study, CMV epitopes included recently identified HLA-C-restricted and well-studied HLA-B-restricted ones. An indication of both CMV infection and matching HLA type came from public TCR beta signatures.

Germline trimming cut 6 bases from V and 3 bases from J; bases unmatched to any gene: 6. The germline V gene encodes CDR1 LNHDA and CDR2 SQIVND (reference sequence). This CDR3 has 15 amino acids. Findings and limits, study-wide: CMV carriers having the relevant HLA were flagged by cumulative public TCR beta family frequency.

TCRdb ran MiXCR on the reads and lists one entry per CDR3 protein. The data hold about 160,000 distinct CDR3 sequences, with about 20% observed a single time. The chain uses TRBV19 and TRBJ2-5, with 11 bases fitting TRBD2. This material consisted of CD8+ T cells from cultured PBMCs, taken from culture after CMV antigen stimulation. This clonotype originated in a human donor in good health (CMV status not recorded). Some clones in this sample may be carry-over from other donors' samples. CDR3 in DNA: TGTGCCAGTAGCCCCCAACTAGCGGGGGAAGAGACCCAGTACTTC. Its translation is CASSPQLAGEETQYF.